This T cell receptor beta chain came from a study of blood T cell repertoires in COVID-19. Study background: PBMCs, B-cell-depleted T cells, or T cells provided the cDNA or gDNA that made up the material.

In the original analysis: Reference gene primer amplification in the assay estimated nucleated cell counts. This table comes from immunoSEQ multiplex PCR, and its TCRdb copy is limited to in-frame clones, with some not included. For V, J and clone size, that table is used; D and trimming come from the DNA. The repertoire holds roughly 100,000 clones, with about 90% as singletons. The V and J ends lost 5 bases and 7 bases respectively, with 12 bases between them. Per the germline V gene, CDR1 is MNHNY and CDR2 is SVGAGI (reference sequence). This CDR3 has 14 amino acids. What was sequenced was peripheral blood. The V and J genes are TRBV6-6 and TRBJ1-6, with D possibly being TRBD1 (5 bases). The source of this sequence is a human donor in a cohort sampled during active COVID-19. In DNA, the CDR3 is TGTGCCAGCAGTAAGACGGACACGAATTCACCCCTCCACTTT. This translates into CASSKTDTNSPLHF.